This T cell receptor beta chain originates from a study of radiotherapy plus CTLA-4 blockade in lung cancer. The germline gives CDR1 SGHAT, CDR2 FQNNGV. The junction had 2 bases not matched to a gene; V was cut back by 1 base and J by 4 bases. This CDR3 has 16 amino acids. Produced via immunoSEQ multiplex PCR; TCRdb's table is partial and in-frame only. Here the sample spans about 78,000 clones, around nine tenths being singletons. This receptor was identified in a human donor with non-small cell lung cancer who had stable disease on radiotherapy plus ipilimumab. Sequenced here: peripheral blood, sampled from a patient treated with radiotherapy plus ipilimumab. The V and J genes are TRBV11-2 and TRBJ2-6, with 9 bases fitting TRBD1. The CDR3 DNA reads TGTGCCAGCAGCTTAGGGACAGGGGCCGGGGCCAACGTCCTGACTTTC. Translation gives CASSLGTGAGANVLTF.